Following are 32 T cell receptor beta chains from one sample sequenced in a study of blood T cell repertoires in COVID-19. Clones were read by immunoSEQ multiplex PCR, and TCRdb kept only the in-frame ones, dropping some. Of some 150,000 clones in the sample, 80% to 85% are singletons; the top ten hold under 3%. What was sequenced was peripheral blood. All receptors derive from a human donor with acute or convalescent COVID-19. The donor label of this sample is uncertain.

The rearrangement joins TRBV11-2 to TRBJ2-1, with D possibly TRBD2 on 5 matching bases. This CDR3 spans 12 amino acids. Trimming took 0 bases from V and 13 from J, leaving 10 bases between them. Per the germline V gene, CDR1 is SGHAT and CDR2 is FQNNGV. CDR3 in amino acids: CASSLEDSVQFF. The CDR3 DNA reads TGTGCCAGCAGCTTAGAGGACTCCGTCCAGTTCTTC.

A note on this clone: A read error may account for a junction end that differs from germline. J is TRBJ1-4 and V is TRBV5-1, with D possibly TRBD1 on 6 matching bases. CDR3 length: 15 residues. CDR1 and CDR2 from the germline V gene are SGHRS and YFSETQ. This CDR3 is CASRLGTTTNEKLFF. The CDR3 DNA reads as TGCGCCAGCAGGTTGGGGACAACAACTAATGAAAAACTGTTTTTT.

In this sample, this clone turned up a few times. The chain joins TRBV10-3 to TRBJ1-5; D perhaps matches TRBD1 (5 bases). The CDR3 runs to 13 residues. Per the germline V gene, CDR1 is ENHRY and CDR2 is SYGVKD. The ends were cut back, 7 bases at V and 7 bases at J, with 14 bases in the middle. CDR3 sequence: CAITSGLGQPQHF. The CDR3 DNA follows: TGTGCCATCACCTCAGGGCTAGGGCAGCCCCAGCATTTT.

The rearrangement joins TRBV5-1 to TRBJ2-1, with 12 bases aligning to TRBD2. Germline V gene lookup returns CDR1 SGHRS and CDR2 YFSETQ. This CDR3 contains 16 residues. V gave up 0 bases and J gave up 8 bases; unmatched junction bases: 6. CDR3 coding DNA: TGCGCCAGCAGCTTGGGGCCGACTAGCGGGAGCGATGAGCAGTTCTTC. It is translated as CASSLGPTSGSDEQFF.

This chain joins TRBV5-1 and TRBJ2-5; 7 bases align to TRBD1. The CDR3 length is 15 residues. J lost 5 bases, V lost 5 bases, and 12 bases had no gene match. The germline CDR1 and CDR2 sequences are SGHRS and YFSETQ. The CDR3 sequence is CASSPGRGGQETQYF. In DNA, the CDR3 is TGCGCCAGCAGTCCTGGGCGAGGGGGCCAGGAGACCCAGTACTTC.

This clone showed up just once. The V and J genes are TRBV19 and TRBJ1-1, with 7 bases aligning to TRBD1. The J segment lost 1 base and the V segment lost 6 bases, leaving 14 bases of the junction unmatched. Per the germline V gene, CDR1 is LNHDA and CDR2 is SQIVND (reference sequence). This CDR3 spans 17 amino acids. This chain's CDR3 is CASRWGQLLGENTEAFF. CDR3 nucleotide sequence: TGTGCCAGTAGGTGGGGACAGCTTCTCGGGGAGAACACTGAAGCTTTCTTT.

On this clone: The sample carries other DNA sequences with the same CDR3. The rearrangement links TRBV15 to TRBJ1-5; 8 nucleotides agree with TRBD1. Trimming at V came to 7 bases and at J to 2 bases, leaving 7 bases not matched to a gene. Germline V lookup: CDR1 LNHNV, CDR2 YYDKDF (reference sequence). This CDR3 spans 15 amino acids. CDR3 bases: TGTGCCACCACCTCGACAGGGGTCGGCAATCAGCCCCAGCATTTT. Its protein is CATTSTGVGNQPQHF.

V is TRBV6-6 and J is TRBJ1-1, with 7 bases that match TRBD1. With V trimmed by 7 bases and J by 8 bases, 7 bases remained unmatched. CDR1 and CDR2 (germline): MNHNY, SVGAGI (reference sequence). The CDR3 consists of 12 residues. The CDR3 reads CASNNDRVEAFF. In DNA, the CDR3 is TGTGCCAGCAATAACGACAGGGTAGAAGCTTTCTTT.

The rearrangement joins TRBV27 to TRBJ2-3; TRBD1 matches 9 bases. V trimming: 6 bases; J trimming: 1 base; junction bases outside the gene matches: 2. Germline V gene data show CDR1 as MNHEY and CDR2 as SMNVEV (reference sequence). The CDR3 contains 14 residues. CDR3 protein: CASRGTGRTDTQYF. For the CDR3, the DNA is TGTGCCAGCAGAGGGACAGGGCGCACAGATACGCAGTATTTT.

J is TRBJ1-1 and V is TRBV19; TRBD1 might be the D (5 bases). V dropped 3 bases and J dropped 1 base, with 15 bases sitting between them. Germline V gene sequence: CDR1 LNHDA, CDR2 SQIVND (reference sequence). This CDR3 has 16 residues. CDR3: CASSIIPRQWNTEAFF. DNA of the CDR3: TGTGCCAGTAGTATCATTCCGAGACAGTGGAACACTGAAGCTTTCTTT.

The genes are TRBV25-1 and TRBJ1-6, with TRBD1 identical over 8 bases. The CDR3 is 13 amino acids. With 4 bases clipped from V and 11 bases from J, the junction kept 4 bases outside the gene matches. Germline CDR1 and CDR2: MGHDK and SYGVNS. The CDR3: CASSGTGTAPLHF. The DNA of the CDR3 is TGTGCCAGCAGTGGGACAGGGACAGCACCCCTCCACTTT.

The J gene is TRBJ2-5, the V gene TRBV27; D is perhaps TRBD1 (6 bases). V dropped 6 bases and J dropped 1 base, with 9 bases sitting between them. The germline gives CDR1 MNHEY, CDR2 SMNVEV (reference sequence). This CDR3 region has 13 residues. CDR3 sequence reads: CASSLQGQETQYF. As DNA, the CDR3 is TGTGCCAGCAGCCTACAGGGCCAAGAGACCCAGTACTTC.

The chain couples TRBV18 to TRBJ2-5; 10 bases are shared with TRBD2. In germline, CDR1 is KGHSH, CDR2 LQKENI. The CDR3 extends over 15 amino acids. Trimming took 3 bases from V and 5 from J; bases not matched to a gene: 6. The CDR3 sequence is CASSPLAGAGETQYF. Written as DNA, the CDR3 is TGTGCCAGCTCACCCCTAGCGGGAGCGGGGGAGACCCAGTACTTC.

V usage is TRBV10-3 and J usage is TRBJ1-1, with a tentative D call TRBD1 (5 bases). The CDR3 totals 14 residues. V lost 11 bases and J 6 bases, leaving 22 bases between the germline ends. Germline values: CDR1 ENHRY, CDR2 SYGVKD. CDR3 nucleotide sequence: TGTGCCGCGCGTGCAGGAAGCGGGACGGCTGAAGCTTTCTTT. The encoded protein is CAARAGSGTAEAFF.

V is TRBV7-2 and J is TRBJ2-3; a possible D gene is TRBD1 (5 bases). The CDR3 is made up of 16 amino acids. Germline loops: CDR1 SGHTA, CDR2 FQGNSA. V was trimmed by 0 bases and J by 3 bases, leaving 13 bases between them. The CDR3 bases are TGTGCCAGCAGCTTAGCGCGGCAGGGATGGACAGATACGCAGTATTTT. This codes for CASSLARQGWTDTQYF.

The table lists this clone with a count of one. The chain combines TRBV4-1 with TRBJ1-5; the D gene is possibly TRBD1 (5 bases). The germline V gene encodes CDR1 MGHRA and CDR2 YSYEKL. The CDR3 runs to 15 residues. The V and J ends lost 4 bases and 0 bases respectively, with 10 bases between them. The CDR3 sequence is CASSRTGYSNQPQHF. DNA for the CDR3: TGCGCCAGCAGCCGCACAGGTTATAGCAATCAGCCCCAGCATTTT.

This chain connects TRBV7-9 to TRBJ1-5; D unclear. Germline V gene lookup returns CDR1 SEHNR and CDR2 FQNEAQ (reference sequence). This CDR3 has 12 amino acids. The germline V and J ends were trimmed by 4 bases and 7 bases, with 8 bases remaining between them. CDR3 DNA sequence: TGTGCCAGCAGCTCGGAGTGGCAGCCCCAGCATTTT. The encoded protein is CASSSEWQPQHF.

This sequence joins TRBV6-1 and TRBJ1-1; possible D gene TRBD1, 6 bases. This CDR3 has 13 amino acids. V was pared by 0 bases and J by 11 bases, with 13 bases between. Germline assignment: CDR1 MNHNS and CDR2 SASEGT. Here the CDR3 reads CASSEAPYREAFF. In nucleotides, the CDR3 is TGTGCCAGCAGTGAAGCGCCTTACAGGGAGGCTTTCTTT.

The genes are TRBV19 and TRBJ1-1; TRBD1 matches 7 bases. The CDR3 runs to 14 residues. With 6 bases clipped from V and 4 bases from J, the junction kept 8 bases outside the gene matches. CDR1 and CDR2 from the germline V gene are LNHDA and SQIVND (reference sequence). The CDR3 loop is CASSQDREVTEAFF. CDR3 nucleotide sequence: TGTGCCAGTAGCCAAGACAGGGAAGTCACTGAAGCTTTCTTT.

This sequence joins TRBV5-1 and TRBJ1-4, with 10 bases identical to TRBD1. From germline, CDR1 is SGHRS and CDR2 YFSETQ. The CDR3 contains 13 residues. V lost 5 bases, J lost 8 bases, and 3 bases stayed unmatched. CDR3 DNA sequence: TGCGCCAGCAGGGGACAGGGGACGGAAAAACTGTTTTTT. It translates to CASRGQGTEKLFF.

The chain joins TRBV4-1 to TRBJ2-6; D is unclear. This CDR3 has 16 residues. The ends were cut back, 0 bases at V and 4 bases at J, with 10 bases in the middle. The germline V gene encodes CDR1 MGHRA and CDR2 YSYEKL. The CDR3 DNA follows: TGCGCCAGCAGCCAAGATGAGTTCTCCGGGGCCAACGTCCTGACTTTC. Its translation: CASSQDEFSGANVLTF.

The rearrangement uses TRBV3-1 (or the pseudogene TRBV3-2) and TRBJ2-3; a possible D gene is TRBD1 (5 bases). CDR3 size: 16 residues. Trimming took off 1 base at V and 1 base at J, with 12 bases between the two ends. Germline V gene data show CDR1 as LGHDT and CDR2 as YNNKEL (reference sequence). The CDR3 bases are TGTGCCAGCAGCCAAGCCCACCTAGGGGGCACAGATACGCAGTATTTT. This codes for CASSQAHLGGTDTQYF.

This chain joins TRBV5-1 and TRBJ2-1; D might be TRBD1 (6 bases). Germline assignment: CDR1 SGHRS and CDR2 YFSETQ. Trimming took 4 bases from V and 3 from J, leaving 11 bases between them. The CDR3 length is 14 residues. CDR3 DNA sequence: TGCGCCAGCAGCCCCGGACAGAACTACAATGAGCAGTTCTTC. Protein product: CASSPGQNYNEQFF. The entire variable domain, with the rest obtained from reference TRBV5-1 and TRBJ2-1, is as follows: KAGVTQTPRYLIKTRGQQVTLSCSPISGHRSVSWYQQTPGQGLQFLFEYFSETQRNKGNFPGRFSGRQFSNSRSEMNVSTLELGDSALYLCASSPGQNYNEQFFGPGTRLTVL.

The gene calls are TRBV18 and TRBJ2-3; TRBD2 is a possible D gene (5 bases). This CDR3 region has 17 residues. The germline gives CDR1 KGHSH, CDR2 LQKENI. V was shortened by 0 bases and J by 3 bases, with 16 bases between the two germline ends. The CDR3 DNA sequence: TGTGCCAGCTCACCACCGGTAGGTCCAGGCGGGACAGATACGCAGTATTTT. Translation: CASSPPVGPGGTDTQYF.

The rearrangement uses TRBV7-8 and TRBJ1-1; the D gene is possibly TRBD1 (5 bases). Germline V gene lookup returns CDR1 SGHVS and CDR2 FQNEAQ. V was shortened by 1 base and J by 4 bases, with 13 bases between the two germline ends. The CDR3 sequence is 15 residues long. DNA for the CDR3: TGTGCCAGCAGCTTAGGGGGGGTAGGGTCCACTGAAGCTTTCTTT. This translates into CASSLGGVGSTEAFF.

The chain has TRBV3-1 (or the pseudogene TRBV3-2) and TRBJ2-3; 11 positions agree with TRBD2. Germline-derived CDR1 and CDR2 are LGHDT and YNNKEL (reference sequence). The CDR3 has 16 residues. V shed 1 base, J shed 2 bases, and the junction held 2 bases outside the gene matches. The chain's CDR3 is CASSQGTSGYTDTQYF. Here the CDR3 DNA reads TGTGCCAGCAGCCAAGGGACTAGCGGGTACACAGATACGCAGTATTTT.

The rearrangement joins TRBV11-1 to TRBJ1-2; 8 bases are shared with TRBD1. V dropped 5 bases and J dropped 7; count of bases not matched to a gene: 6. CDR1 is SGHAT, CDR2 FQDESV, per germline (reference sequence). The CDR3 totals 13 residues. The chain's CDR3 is CASSPDRGRGYTF. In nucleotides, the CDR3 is TGTGCCAGCAGCCCAGACAGGGGCCGTGGCTACACCTTC.

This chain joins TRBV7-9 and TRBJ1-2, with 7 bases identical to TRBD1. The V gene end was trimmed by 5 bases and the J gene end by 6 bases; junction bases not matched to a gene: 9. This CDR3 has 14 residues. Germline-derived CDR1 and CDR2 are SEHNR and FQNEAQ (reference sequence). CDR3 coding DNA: TGTGCCAGCAGCCTAATAGGGACAGCCGATGGCTACACCTTC. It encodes CASSLIGTADGYTF.

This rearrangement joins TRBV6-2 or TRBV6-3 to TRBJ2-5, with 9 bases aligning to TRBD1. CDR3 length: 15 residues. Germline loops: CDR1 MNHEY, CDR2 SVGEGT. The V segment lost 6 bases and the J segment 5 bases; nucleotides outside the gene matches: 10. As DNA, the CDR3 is TGTGCCAGCAGCCAGGGACAGGGATTTTGGGAGACCCAGTACTTC. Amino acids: CASSQGQGFWETQYF.

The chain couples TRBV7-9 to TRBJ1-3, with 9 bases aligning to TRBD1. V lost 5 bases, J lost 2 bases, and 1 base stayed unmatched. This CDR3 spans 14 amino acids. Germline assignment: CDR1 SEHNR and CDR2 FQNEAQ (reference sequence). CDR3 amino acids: CASSRQGAGNTIYF. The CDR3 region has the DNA TGTGCCAGCAGCCGACAGGGGGCTGGAAACACCATATATTTT.

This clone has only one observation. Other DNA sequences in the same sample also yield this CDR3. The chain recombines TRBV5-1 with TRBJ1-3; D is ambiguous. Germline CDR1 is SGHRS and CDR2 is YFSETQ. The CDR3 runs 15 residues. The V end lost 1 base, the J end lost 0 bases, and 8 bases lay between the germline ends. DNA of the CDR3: TGCGCCAGCAGCTTGACGGGTTCCTCTGGAAACACCATATATTTT. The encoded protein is CASSLTGSSGNTIYF.

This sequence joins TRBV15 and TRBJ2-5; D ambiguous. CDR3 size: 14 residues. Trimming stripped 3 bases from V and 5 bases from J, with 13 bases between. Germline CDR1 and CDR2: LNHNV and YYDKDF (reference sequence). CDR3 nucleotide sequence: TGTGCCACCAGCAGTCACGGAACAGTGGAGACCCAGTACTTC. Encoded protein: CATSSHGTVETQYF.